Listed below are T cell receptor beta chains from one sample, sequenced in a study of CD8+CD57+ T cells in acquired aplastic anemia. A single record per CDR3 protein comes from TCRdb applying MiXCR to the reads. The table shows about 200,000 distinct CDR3 sequences, with roughly 45% occurring only once. The sample taken for sequencing was sorted CD4+, CD8+, or CD8+CD57+ T cells (not recorded which) from PBMCs. The receptors originated from a human donor with aplastic anemia. Each CDR3 is given with its conserved first and last residue. D genes are given only for firm matches. A row's size may be missing; if present it is once, few, many or a size class.

clone_size: .
v_call: TRBV9
d_call: .
j_call: TRBJ1-6
cdr3_nt: TGTGCCAGCAGCTGGTTGGGTAATTCACCCCTCCACTTT
cdr3_aa: CASSWLGNSPLHF

clone_size: many
v_call: TRBV7-9
d_call: .
j_call: TRBJ1-2
cdr3_nt: TGTGCCAGCAGCACCTACGGGACGGAAAACTATGGCTACACCTTC
cdr3_aa: CASSTYGTENYGYTF

clone_size: many
v_call: TRBV2
d_call: TRBD1
j_call: TRBJ1-6
cdr3_nt: TGTGCCAGCAGTGAGGAGACAGGGGGTTCACCCCTCCACTTT
cdr3_aa: CASSEETGGSPLHF

clone_size: many
v_call: TRBV11-2
d_call: .
j_call: TRBJ1-3
cdr3_nt: TGTGCCAGCAGCCGGGGGTTCTCTGGAAACACCATATATTTT
cdr3_aa: CASSRGFSGNTIYF

clone_size: many
v_call: TRBV10-3
d_call: TRBD1
j_call: TRBJ1-5
cdr3_nt: TGTGCCATCCGACAGGGAGTGAGGCAGCCCCAGCATTTT
cdr3_aa: CAIRQGVRQPQHF

clone_size: .
v_call: TRBV24-1
d_call: TRBD1
j_call: TRBJ2-7
cdr3_nt: TGTGCCACCAGTGATGGGACAGGGGTCCACGAGCAGTACTTC
cdr3_aa: CATSDGTGVHEQYF

clone_size: .
v_call: TRBV5-1
d_call: TRBD1
j_call: TRBJ1-2
cdr3_nt: TGCGCCAGCAGCCAGTACGGGACAGGCTTACGATGGTATGGCTACACCTTC
cdr3_aa: CASSQYGTGLRWYGYTF

clone_size: few
v_call: TRBV10-3
d_call: .
j_call: TRBJ1-6
cdr3_nt: TGTGCCATCAGAGACGGACCCCCTAATTCACCCCTCCACTTT
cdr3_aa: CAIRDGPPNSPLHF

clone_size: .
v_call: TRBV7-9
d_call: .
j_call: TRBJ2-7
cdr3_nt: TGTGCCAGCAGCACGGGACCCGCCTACGAGCAGTACTTC
cdr3_aa: CASSTGPAYEQYF

clone_size: .
v_call: TRBV10-3
d_call: .
j_call: TRBJ2-5
cdr3_nt: TGTGCCATCAGTGAGTCGCGGACAGTACAAGAGACCCAGTACTTC
cdr3_aa: CAISESRTVQETQYF

clone_size: .
v_call: TRBV7-6
d_call: .
j_call: TRBJ2-5
cdr3_nt: TGTGCCAGCAGCCCCAAAGGGGGGGATCAGCCCCAGTACTTC
cdr3_aa: CASSPKGGDQPQYF

clone_size: .
v_call: TRBV7-4
d_call: TRBD1
j_call: TRBJ2-7
cdr3_nt: TGTGCCAGCAGCGGAAACCGGGACAGAGCCTTTCCCTACGAGCAGTACTTC
cdr3_aa: CASSGNRDRAFPYEQYF

clone_size: .
v_call: TRBV7-9
d_call: .
j_call: TRBJ1-6
cdr3_nt: TGTGCCAGCAGACCATCACTAGCGGGGCGACCCCTCCACTTT
cdr3_aa: CASRPSLAGRPLHF

clone_size: .
v_call: TRBV7-8
d_call: .
j_call: TRBJ2-1
cdr3_nt: TGTGCCAGCAGGGCCGGGACCTACAATGAGCAGTTCTTC
cdr3_aa: CASRAGTYNEQFF

clone_size: many
v_call: TRBV29-1
d_call: .
j_call: TRBJ1-1
cdr3_nt: TGCAGCGTTGCTCGTAGGCAGGCCAACACTGAAGCTTTCTTT
cdr3_aa: CSVARRQANTEAFF

clone_size: .
v_call: TRBV7-2
d_call: .
j_call: TRBJ2-3
cdr3_nt: TGTGCCAGCAGCTTAGGGGTGGGGAGCACAGATACGCAGTATTTT
cdr3_aa: CASSLGVGSTDTQYF

clone_size: few
v_call: TRBV20-1
d_call: .
j_call: TRBJ2-3
cdr3_nt: TGCAGTGCGTGCGACAGCACAGATACGCAGTATTTT
cdr3_aa: CSACDSTDTQYF

clone_size: .
v_call: TRBV12-3/TRBV12-4
d_call: TRBD1
j_call: TRBJ1-3
cdr3_nt: TGTGCCACAACGCCGGGACAGAGCTCTGGAAACACCACATATTTT
cdr3_aa: CATTPGQSSGNTTYF

clone_size: .
v_call: TRBV5-1
d_call: .
j_call: TRBJ1-4
cdr3_nt: TGCGCCAGCAGCTTGGGCCAGCGGGGGAGGAATGAAAAACTGTTTTTT
cdr3_aa: CASSLGQRGRNEKLFF

clone_size: few
v_call: TRBV27
d_call: .
j_call: TRBJ1-1
cdr3_nt: TGTGCCAGCAGACGAAGGACAGCCATGAACACTGAAGCTTTCTTT
cdr3_aa: CASRRRTAMNTEAFF

clone_size: .
v_call: TRBV24-1
d_call: .
j_call: TRBJ2-3
cdr3_nt: TGTGCCACCACCGGTAGCGGAGACCCAACAGATACGCAGTATTTT
cdr3_aa: CATTGSGDPTDTQYF

clone_size: few
v_call: TRBV7-2
d_call: TRBD1
j_call: TRBJ2-7
cdr3_nt: TGTGCCAGCAGCTTGCGGGACAGGGGGGACGAGCAGTACTTC
cdr3_aa: CASSLRDRGDEQYF

clone_size: many
v_call: TRBV28
d_call: .
j_call: TRBJ1-5
cdr3_nt: TGTGCCAGCAGTTCCGGAGGAGGGAGGGGACCCCAGCATTTT
cdr3_aa: CASSSGGGRGPQHF

clone_size: .
v_call: TRBV7-2
d_call: .
j_call: TRBJ1-1
cdr3_nt: TGTGCCAGCAGTTACCCACCCCGAGGGGGGAACACTGAAGCTTTCTTT
cdr3_aa: CASSYPPRGGNTEAFF

clone_size: .
v_call: TRBV7-2
d_call: TRBD1
j_call: TRBJ2-3
cdr3_nt: TGTGCCAGCAGCTCCCGGGACAGTCTCCGGGATACGCAGTATTTT
cdr3_aa: CASSSRDSLRDTQYF

clone_size: .
v_call: TRBV19
d_call: .
j_call: TRBJ2-7
cdr3_nt: TGTGCCAGTATGGGGGCCCAGGGTCCCTACTACGAGCAGTACTTC
cdr3_aa: CASMGAQGPYYEQYF

clone_size: .
v_call: TRBV5-1
d_call: .
j_call: TRBJ1-6
cdr3_nt: TGTGCCAGCAGCGTAAGTAGGGCCTACGATTCACCCCTCCACTTT
cdr3_aa: CASSVSRAYDSPLHF

clone_size: .
v_call: TRBV7-6
d_call: .
j_call: TRBJ2-7
cdr3_nt: TGTGCCAGCAGCCCCCCACTGCGCTCCTACGAGCAGTACTTC
cdr3_aa: CASSPPLRSYEQYF

clone_size: .
v_call: TRBV5-1
d_call: TRBD2
j_call: TRBJ2-1
cdr3_nt: TGCGCCAGCACCGGCGGGGGGGCGGGCTACAATGAGCAGTTCTTC
cdr3_aa: CASTGGGAGYNEQFF

clone_size: .
v_call: TRBV9
d_call: TRBD1
j_call: TRBJ2-5
cdr3_nt: TGTGCCAGCAGCGTCGGGACAGGGTTGGAGACCCAGTACTTC
cdr3_aa: CASSVGTGLETQYF

clone_size: .
v_call: TRBV15
d_call: .
j_call: TRBJ2-1
cdr3_nt: TGTGCCACCAGCAGAGATCTGATCCCGAGCGATGAGCAGTTCTTC
cdr3_aa: CATSRDLIPSDEQFF

clone_size: many
v_call: TRBV28
d_call: TRBD2
j_call: TRBJ2-5
cdr3_nt: TGTGCCAGTGGACTAGCGGTAGAGACCCAGTACTTC
cdr3_aa: CASGLAVETQYF

clone_size: .
v_call: TRBV3-1
d_call: TRBD2
j_call: TRBJ2-1
cdr3_nt: TGTGCCAGCAGCCCGGCGCGACTAGCGGGTGAGCAGTTCTTC
cdr3_aa: CASSPARLAGEQFF

clone_size: .
v_call: TRBV7-9
d_call: .
j_call: TRBJ1-5
cdr3_nt: TGTGCCAGCAGCTTAAGGGGACCGAATAGCAATCAGCCCCAGCATTTT
cdr3_aa: CASSLRGPNSNQPQHF

clone_size: .
v_call: TRBV5-4
d_call: .
j_call: TRBJ2-1
cdr3_nt: TGTGCCAGCGGCTTGTCGAGGGGCTCATACAATGAGCAGTTCTTC
cdr3_aa: CASGLSRGSYNEQFF

clone_size: .
v_call: TRBV5-6
d_call: TRBD1
j_call: TRBJ1-1
cdr3_nt: TGTGCCAGCAGCTTTGGGACAGGTGAAGCTTTCTTT
cdr3_aa: CASSFGTGEAFF

clone_size: .
v_call: TRBV7-2
d_call: TRBD1
j_call: TRBJ2-7
cdr3_nt: TGTGCCAGCAGGGCCGGGACAGGGAACTACGAGCAGTACTTC
cdr3_aa: CASRAGTGNYEQYF

clone_size: many
v_call: TRBV5-1
d_call: TRBD2
j_call: TRBJ2-3
cdr3_nt: TGCGCCAGCAAAAGGACCACTAGCGGGGGGGCAGATGGAACAGATACGCAGTATTTT
cdr3_aa: CASKRTTSGGADGTDTQYF

clone_size: .
v_call: TRBV20-1
d_call: TRBD1
j_call: TRBJ1-6
cdr3_nt: TGCAGTGCTAGAAAGGGACAGGATTATTCACCCCTCCACTTT
cdr3_aa: CSARKGQDYSPLHF

clone_size: .
v_call: TRBV4-1
d_call: .
j_call: TRBJ1-5
cdr3_nt: TGCGCCAGCAGCCAAGATACAGGGACCCTGTATCAGCCCCAGCATTTT
cdr3_aa: CASSQDTGTLYQPQHF